In this sample, the clone carrying this T cell receptor beta chain turned up many times. V lost 4 bases, J lost 1 base, and 7 bases lay in between. Germline-derived CDR1 and CDR2 are SQVTM and ANQGSEA. The CDR3 covers 12 residues. RNA transcripts served as the template for amplifying TCR beta CDR3 regions. A first-round RT-PCR of the TCR CDR3 used the HTBI primer set. TCRdb independently ran MiXCR on the multiplex PCR reads; one entry per CDR3 protein. The top ten clones hold over 8% of a sample with over 700,000 distinct CDR3 sequences, 38% of them seen once. The record originates from a study of T cells in Graves' hyperthyroidism and ophthalmopathy.

Sequencing was performed on blood. This TCR was sampled from a man aged 18 to 30 with Graves' hyperthyroidism. The chain has TRBV29-1 and TRBJ1-1; D possibly corresponds to TRBD1 (5 bases). CDR3 protein: CSVVGANTEAFF. CDR3 bases: TGCAGCGTTGTAGGGGCGAACACTGAAGCTTTCTTT.